This TCR beta chain emerged from a study of CD8+ T cells in alopecia areata. Overall study results and limits: Scalp lesions, especially in alopecia totalis/universalis, had higher clonality than normal scalp.

Treatment here: oral pan-JAK inhibitor, 5-10 mg twice daily. Of note for this clone: As yet, its antigen is unknown.

Reverse transcribed after extraction, RNA yielded cDNA as the sequencing template. TCRdb keeps only in-frame clones here, not all; method: immunoSEQ multiplex PCR. The table has 120,000 to 150,000 clones, around 83% seen once. This clonotype was obtained from a human donor with alopecia areata. Sequenced material: CD8+ T cells sorted from blood, taken at week 4, from a patient treated with tofacitinib.

CDR3 nucleotide sequence: TGCGCCAGCAGCTTGGCAGGGGACAATGAGCAGTTCTTC. Translation: CASSLAGDNEQFF. The genes are TRBV5-1 and TRBJ2-1; D is possibly TRBD1 (6 bases). CDR1 is SGHRS and CDR2 is YFSETQ in the germline V gene. V gave up 0 bases and J gave up 5 bases, with 6 bases separating them. CDR3 length: 13 amino acids.